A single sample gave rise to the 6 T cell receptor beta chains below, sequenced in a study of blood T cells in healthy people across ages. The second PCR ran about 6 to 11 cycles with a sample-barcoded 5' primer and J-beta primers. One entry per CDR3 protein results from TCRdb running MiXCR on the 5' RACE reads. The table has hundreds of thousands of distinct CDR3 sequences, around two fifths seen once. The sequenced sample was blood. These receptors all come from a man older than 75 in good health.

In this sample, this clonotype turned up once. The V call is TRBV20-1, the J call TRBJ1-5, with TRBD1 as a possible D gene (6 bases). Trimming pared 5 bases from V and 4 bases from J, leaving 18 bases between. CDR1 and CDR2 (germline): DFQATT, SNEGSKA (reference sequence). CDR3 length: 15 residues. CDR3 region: CSAPQVSQGNQPQHF. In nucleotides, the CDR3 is TGCAGTGCTCCTCAGGTTTCGCAGGGGAATCAGCCCCAGCATTTT.

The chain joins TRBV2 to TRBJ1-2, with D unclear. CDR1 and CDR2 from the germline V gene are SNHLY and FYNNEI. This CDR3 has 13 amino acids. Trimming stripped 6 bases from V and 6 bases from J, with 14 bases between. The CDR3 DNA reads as TGTGCCAGCAGGGTCCAGGTTGGCAATGGCTACACCTTC. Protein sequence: CASRVQVGNGYTF.

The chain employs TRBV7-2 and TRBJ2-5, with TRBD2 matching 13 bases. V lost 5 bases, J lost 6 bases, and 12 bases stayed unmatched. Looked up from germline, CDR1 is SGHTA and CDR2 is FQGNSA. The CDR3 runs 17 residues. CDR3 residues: CASSREPGTSGAKTQYF. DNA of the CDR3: TGTGCCAGCAGCCGAGAACCCGGGACTAGCGGGGCTAAGACCCAGTACTTC.

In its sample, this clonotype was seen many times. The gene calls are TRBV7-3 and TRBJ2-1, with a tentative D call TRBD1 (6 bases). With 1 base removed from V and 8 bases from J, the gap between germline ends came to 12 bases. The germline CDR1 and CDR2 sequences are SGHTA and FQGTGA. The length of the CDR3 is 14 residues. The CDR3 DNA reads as TGTGCCAGCAGCTTAAACACAGGGTTGGATGAGCAGTTCTTC. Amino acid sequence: CASSLNTGLDEQFF.

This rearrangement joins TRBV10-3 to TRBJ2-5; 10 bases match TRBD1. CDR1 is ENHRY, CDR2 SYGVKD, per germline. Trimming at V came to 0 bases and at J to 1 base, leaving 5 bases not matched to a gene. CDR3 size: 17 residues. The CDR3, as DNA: TGTGCCATCAGTGAGTCGTCGGGGACAGGGGTCCAAGAGACCCAGTACTTC. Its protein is CAISESSGTGVQETQYF.

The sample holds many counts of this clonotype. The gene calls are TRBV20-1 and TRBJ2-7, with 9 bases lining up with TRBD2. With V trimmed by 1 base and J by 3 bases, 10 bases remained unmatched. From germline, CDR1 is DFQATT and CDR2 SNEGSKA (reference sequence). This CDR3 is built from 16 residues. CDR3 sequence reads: CSARAASTSGYYEQYF. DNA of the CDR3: TGCAGTGCTAGAGCCGCCTCGACTAGCGGCTACTACGAGCAGTACTTC.